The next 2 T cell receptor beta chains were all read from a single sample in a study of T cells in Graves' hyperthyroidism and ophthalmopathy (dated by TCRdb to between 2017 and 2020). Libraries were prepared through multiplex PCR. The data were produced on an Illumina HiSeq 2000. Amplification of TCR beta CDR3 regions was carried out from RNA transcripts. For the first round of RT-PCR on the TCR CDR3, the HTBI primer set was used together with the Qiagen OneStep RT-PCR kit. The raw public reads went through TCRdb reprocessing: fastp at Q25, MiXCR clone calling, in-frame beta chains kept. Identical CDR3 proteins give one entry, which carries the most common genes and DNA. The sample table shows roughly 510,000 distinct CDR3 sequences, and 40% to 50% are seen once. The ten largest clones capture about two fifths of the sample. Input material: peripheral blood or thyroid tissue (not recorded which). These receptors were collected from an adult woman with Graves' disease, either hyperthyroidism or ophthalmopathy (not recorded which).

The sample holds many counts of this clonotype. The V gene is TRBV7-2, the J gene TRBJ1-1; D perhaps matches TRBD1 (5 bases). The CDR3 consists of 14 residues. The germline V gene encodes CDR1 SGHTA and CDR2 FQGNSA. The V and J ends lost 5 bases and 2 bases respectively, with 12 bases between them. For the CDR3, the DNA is TGTGCCAGCAGCCCTCGTAGGGGAAACACTGAAGCTTTCTTT. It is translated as CASSPRRGNTEAFF.

CDR3 sequence (DNA): TGTGCCAGCAGTGAGTTCCAGGGAATGGGAGGGCCCCAGCATTTT. It is translated as CASSEFQGMGGPQHF. The chain is built from TRBV2 and TRBJ1-5; possible D gene TRBD1, 5 bases. The CDR3 extends over 15 amino acids. The germline V gene encodes CDR1 SNHLY and CDR2 FYNNEI. Trimming stripped 3 bases from V and 9 bases from J, with 18 bases between.